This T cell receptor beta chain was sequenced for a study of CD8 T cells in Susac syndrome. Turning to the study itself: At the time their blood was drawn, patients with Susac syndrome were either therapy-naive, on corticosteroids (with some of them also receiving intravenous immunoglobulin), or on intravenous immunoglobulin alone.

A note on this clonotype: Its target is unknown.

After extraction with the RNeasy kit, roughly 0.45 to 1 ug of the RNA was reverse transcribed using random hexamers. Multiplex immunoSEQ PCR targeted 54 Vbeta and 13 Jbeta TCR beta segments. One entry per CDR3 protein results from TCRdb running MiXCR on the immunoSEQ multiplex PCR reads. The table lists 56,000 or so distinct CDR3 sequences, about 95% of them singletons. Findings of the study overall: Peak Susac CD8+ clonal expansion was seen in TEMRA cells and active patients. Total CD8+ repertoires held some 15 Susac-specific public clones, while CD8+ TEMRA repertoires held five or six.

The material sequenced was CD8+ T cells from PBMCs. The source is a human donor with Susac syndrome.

Written as DNA, the CDR3 is TGCAGTGCTAGAGATGCCTTTACGACTAGCGGGGAGGTCAATGAGCAGTTCTTC. Translating it yields CSARDAFTTSGEVNEQFF. J is TRBJ2-1 and V is TRBV20-1, with 11 positions matching TRBD2. The CDR3 has 18 amino acids. J lost 6 bases, V lost 0 bases, and 13 bases had no gene match. CDR1 is DFQATT, CDR2 SNEGSKA, per germline (reference sequence).